Presented here are 25 T cell receptor beta chains from one specimen sequenced in a study of OX40 agonist ivuxolimab in advanced cancers. The method was immunoSEQ multiplex PCR; TCRdb's version includes in-frame clones alone and lacks a portion of them. The sample contains over 25,000 clones, roughly 83% of which appear only once. Sample: CD4+ or CD8+ T cells sorted from blood, taken in a trial of the OX40 agonist ivuxolimab. These receptors were taken from an adult with an advanced solid tumor such as melanoma, head and neck, liver or kidney cancer.

The rearrangement links TRBV9 to TRBJ2-7; 11 bases are shared with TRBD1. Looked up from germline, CDR1 is SGDLS and CDR2 is YYNGEE. Trimming took 0 bases from V and 4 from J; bases not matched to a gene: 12. The CDR3 sequence is 18 residues long. The CDR3 DNA is TGTGCCAGCAGCGTAGCGGGGGACCGCGGGACAGGGGGGTACGAGCAGTACTTC. Its protein is CASSVAGDRGTGGYEQYF.

The chain carries TRBV12-5 and TRBJ2-5, with D perhaps TRBD1 or TRBD2 (5 bases each). Germline loops: CDR1 LGHNT, CDR2 FRNRAP. CDR3 length: 14 residues. Deletions cut 1 base from V and 5 bases from J, with 11 bases between. The CDR3 spells CASGLGSGSETQYF. CDR3 DNA: TGTGCTAGTGGTTTGGGGTCAGGGAGCGAGACCCAGTACTTC.

This rearrangement joins TRBV4-1 to TRBJ2-2; 11 bases are a match to TRBD1. The CDR3 has 16 amino acids. Looked up from germline, CDR1 is MGHRA and CDR2 is YSYEKL. V shed 2 bases and J 7 bases; nucleotides not matched to a gene: 6. The CDR3 is CASSQTPGQGVGELFF. CDR3 sequence (DNA): TGCGCCAGCAGCCAAACCCCGGGACAGGGGGTCGGGGAGCTGTTTTTT.

The rearrangement uses TRBV2 and TRBJ2-7, with 9 positions matching TRBD2. Germline loops: CDR1 SNHLY, CDR2 FYNNEI. J gave up 1 base and V 4 bases, and 5 bases lay outside the gene matches. The CDR3 extends over 15 amino acids. The CDR3 reads CASSGGRGRSYEQYF. DNA for the CDR3: TGTGCCAGCAGTGGCGGGAGGGGGCGATCCTACGAGCAGTACTTC.

In DNA, the CDR3 is TGTGCCTCCAGCCCTACACAGGGGGCCTACAATGAGCAGTTCTTC. This gives the protein CASSPTQGAYNEQFF. The chain has TRBV19 and TRBJ2-1, with 8 bases aligning to TRBD1. The CDR3 length is 15 residues. The junction had 11 bases not matched to a gene; V was cut back by 11 bases and J by 2 bases. CDR1 is LNHDA, CDR2 SQIVND, per germline (reference sequence).

The V and J genes are TRBV27 and TRBJ2-7, with D possibly matching TRBD1 (6 bases). The CDR3 length is 16 residues. Germline V lookup: CDR1 MNHEY, CDR2 SMNVEV (reference sequence). Trimming took off 2 bases at V and 3 bases at J, with 17 bases between the two ends. CDR3 DNA sequence: TGTGCCAGCAGTTTAAGGGGGACCTCCTTTTACTACGAGCAGTACTTC. Its translation: CASSLRGTSFYYEQYF.

This CDR3 reads CAWSTTLGHTF. CDR3 DNA: TGTGCCTGGAGTACCACTTTAGGTCACACCTTC. This chain links TRBV30 with TRBJ1-2; no clear D gene. Trimming removed 2 bases from V and 12 bases from J, with 13 bases in between. The CDR3 is made up of 11 amino acids. Germline loops: CDR1 GTSNPN, CDR2 SVGIG (reference sequence).

V is TRBV6-5 and J is TRBJ1-4; D gene ambiguous. This CDR3 is built from 14 residues. Germline assignment: CDR1 MNHEY and CDR2 SVGAGI. Trimming stripped 1 base from V and 3 bases from J, with 6 bases between. CDR3 sequence reads: CASSYYGPNEKLFF. Written as DNA, the CDR3 is TGTGCCAGCAGTTACTACGGGCCTAATGAAAAACTGTTTTTT.

A single count supports this clone. V is TRBV6-1 and J is TRBJ1-6; the D is unclear. With 2 bases removed from V and 9 bases from J, the gap between germline ends came to 14 bases. The CDR3 covers 15 residues. The germline CDR1 and CDR2 sequences are MNHNS and SASEGT. The CDR3 sequence is CASSERTDSGSPLHF. Written as DNA, the CDR3 is TGTGCCAGCAGTGAACGGACGGACTCTGGTTCACCCCTCCACTTT.

The chain combines TRBV7-8 with TRBJ2-3; 8 bases line up with TRBD1. CDR3 length: 15 amino acids. V trimming: 1 base; J trimming: 5 bases; junction bases outside the gene matches: 5. Germline V gene lookup returns CDR1 SGHVS and CDR2 FQNEAQ. CDR3 in DNA: TGTGCCAGCAGCTTAGGTCCAGGGGGCGAAGATACGCAGTATTTT. Translating it yields CASSLGPGGEDTQYF.

The CDR3 sequence is CASRTSGNEQFF. CDR3 DNA: TGTGCCAGCAGGACTAGCGGGAATGAGCAGTTCTTC. This sequence joins TRBV13 and TRBJ2-1, with 10 bases lining up with TRBD2. The V gene end was trimmed by 6 bases and the J gene end by 7 bases; junction bases not matched to a gene: 0. This CDR3 comprises 12 residues. Germline values: CDR1 PRHDT, CDR2 FYEKMQ (reference sequence).

Written as DNA, the CDR3 is TGCGCCAGCAGCCACGGGGTCCAAGCGGGGGACAATGAGCAGTTCTTC. The encoded protein is CASSHGVQAGDNEQFF. V gene TRBV4-3 combines with J gene TRBJ2-1; the match to TRBD2 covers 8 bases. The length of the CDR3 is 16 residues. V gave up 3 bases and J gave up 5 bases; unmatched junction bases: 9. CDR1 and CDR2 from the germline V gene are LGHNA and YSLEER.

The rearrangement uses TRBV6-1 and TRBJ1-5; possibly TRBD1 for D (6 bases). There are 15 residues in the CDR3. The V gene lost 7 bases and the J gene lost 2 bases, with 15 bases spanning the gap. CDR1 and CDR2 (germline): MNHNS, SASEGT. CDR3 amino acids: CASTGTSGGNQPQHF. The CDR3 coding sequence is TGTGCCAGCACCGGGACATCGGGCGGCAATCAGCCCCAGCATTTT.

This rearrangement joins TRBV19 to TRBJ2-3; TRBD2 is a possible D gene (5 bases). Germline-derived CDR1 and CDR2 are LNHDA and SQIVND (reference sequence). V lost 1 base to trimming and J lost 1 base, with 9 bases between them. This CDR3 contains 15 residues. CDR3 sequence: CASSIGGRRTDTQYF. The CDR3 DNA follows: TGTGCCAGTAGTATAGGCGGGCGACGCACAGATACGCAGTATTTT.

The chain links TRBV27 to TRBJ1-4; the match to TRBD1 covers 10 bases. This CDR3 comprises 15 residues. Looked up from germline, CDR1 is MNHEY and CDR2 is SMNVEV (reference sequence). Trimming took 4 bases from V and 7 from J; bases not matched to a gene: 6. The CDR3 loop is CASSSPGTGAEKLFF. In nucleotides, the CDR3 is TGTGCCAGCAGTTCACCAGGGACAGGGGCTGAAAAACTGTTTTTT.

This rearrangement joins TRBV6-4 to TRBJ2-7, with 7 bases lining up with TRBD1. In germline, CDR1 is MRHNA, CDR2 SNTAGT. V lost 2 bases and J lost 1; bases outside the gene matches: 8. CDR3 length: 16 residues. CDR3 DNA sequence: TGTGCCAGCAGTGACACCCTGGGACAGTTTTCCTACGAGCAGTACTTC. Translated: CASSDTLGQFSYEQYF.

The chain employs TRBV19 and TRBJ1-6, with 12 bases lining up with TRBD1. This CDR3 region has 17 residues. Trimming took 7 bases from V and 4 from J; bases not matched to a gene: 8. Germline V lookup: CDR1 LNHDA, CDR2 SQIVND (reference sequence). CDR3 in amino acids: CASTPGQGASYNSPLHF. The CDR3 nucleotides are TGTGCCAGTACCCCGGGACAGGGGGCATCTTATAATTCACCCCTCCACTTT.

This clone was detected only once. CDR3: CASSQRTTSSISGNTIYF. CDR3 coding DNA: TGCGCCAGCAGCCAACGGACGACATCTTCTATCTCTGGAAACACCATATATTTT. The chain uses TRBV4-1 and TRBJ1-3; D gene ambiguous. The ends were cut back, 2 bases at V and 0 bases at J, with 17 bases in the middle. Germline V lookup: CDR1 MGHRA, CDR2 YSYEKL. This CDR3 region has 18 residues.

The DNA for the CDR3 is TGTGCCAGCAGCCCGTCCCCGAGCTCCTACAATGAGCAGTTCTTC. Translating gives CASSPSPSSYNEQFF. The chain links TRBV9 to TRBJ2-1; D gene uncertain. The V end lost 4 bases, the J end lost 0 bases, and 11 bases lay between the germline ends. From germline, CDR1 is SGDLS and CDR2 YYNGEE. This CDR3 has 15 residues.

The V and J genes are TRBV4-2 and TRBJ1-5, with TRBD1 as a possible D gene (5 bases). CDR1 and CDR2 (germline): LGHNA, YNFKEQ. Trimming pared 4 bases from V and 0 bases from J, leaving 10 bases between. The CDR3 extends over 15 amino acids. CDR3: CASSRTKYSNQPQHF. The DNA for the CDR3 is TGTGCCAGCAGCCGGACAAAATATAGCAATCAGCCCCAGCATTTT.

The chain links TRBV11-3 to TRBJ2-1; no definite D call. This CDR3 comprises 16 residues. Germline V lookup: CDR1 SGHNT, CDR2 YENEEA. Trimming cost V 3 bases and J 0 bases, with 12 bases left between them. The CDR3: CASSLAKRSSYNEQFF. The CDR3 region has the DNA TGTGCCAGCAGCTTGGCTAAACGAAGCTCCTACAATGAGCAGTTCTTC.

The CDR3 DNA follows: TGTGCCAGCAGCTCCTACAAACGGGGTCGGGTCACCACAGATACGCAGTATTTT. This gives the protein CASSSYKRGRVTTDTQYF. The chain is built from TRBV7-9 and TRBJ2-3, with D maybe TRBD2 (5 bases). Germline V gene lookup returns CDR1 SEHNR and CDR2 FQNEAQ (reference sequence). V was clipped by 4 bases and J by 2 bases, with 22 bases between them. This CDR3 contains 18 residues.

This chain links TRBV27 with TRBJ2-2; D unclear. The CDR3 contains 11 residues. The germline V gene encodes CDR1 MNHEY and CDR2 SMNVEV (reference sequence). Trimming stripped 2 bases from V and 6 bases from J, with 1 base between. The CDR3 sequence is CASSLAGELFF. In DNA, the CDR3 is TGTGCCAGCAGTTTAGCCGGGGAGCTGTTTTTT.

The rearrangement joins TRBV11-2 to TRBJ2-7; 7 bases agree with TRBD1. This CDR3 is built from 14 residues. Trimming cost V 4 bases and J 1 base; bases outside gene matches: 4. In germline, CDR1 is SGHAT, CDR2 FQNNGV. The CDR3 protein is CASSSTGVSYEQYF. CDR3 DNA: TGTGCCAGCAGCTCTACAGGGGTGTCCTACGAGCAGTACTTC.

The chain recombines TRBV7-9 with TRBJ1-4; 8 nucleotides line up with TRBD1. The V gene end was trimmed by 4 bases and the J gene end by 7 bases; junction bases not matched to a gene: 5. The V gene's germline CDR1 is SEHNR and CDR2 FQNEAQ (reference sequence). The CDR3 has 14 residues. CDR3 bases: TGTGCCAGCAGCTCAGGGGGCGCGAGTGAAAAACTGTTTTTT. Amino acids: CASSSGGASEKLFF.